This entry lists 2 T cell receptor beta chains sequenced from one sample in a study of CD8 T cells in Susac syndrome. An input of about 0.5 to 1 ug of RNA was subjected to reverse transcription using random hexamers. A single record per CDR3 protein comes from TCRdb applying MiXCR to the immunoSEQ multiplex PCR reads. The table lists 110,000 to 150,000 distinct CDR3 sequences, approximately 95% of them singletons, with over 0.075% in the top ten. Sequenced material: CD4+ T cells from PBMCs. The receptors come from a human donor with Susac syndrome.

The rearrangement links TRBV5-1 to TRBJ2-1; 9 positions match TRBD2. The V segment lost 4 bases and the J segment 8 bases; nucleotides outside the gene matches: 7. CDR3 length: 14 residues. In germline, CDR1 is SGHRS, CDR2 YFSETQ. The DNA of the CDR3 is TGCGCCAGCAGCAAGGGACTAGCTAGAGATGAGCAGTTCTTC. It translates to CASSKGLARDEQFF.

This clonotype occurred once. The chain carries TRBV10-1 and TRBJ2-5; D unresolved. V was pared by 4 bases and J by 2 bases, with 8 bases between. CDR3 length: 13 residues. The V gene's germline CDR1 is WNHNN and CDR2 SYGVQD (reference sequence). The CDR3: CASSASPQETQYF. The CDR3 nucleotides read TGCGCCAGCAGTGCCAGTCCACAAGAGACCCAGTACTTC.